This T cell receptor (beta chain) is from a study of cytomegalovirus exposure and HLA in healthy donors. Germline V gene sequence: CDR1 SGDLS, CDR2 YYNGEE. The CDR3 extends over 16 amino acids. V lost 0 bases and J lost 6, with 17 bases in between. About this clone itself: The antigen is undetermined.

Findings and limits, study-wide: The classifier, whose performance was assessed in both the original and validation cohorts, reportedly diagnosed cytomegalovirus status with high specificity and sensitivity.

Profiled with immunoSEQ multiplex PCR; TCRdb holds only in-frame clones, not every one. The sample has 150,000 to 200,000 clones, approximately 86% seen once; the top ten hold around 2.1%. The sequenced material came from PBMCs. The receptor comes from a woman under 30 in good health and CMV-seronegative. The chain recombines TRBV9 with TRBJ2-3, with a tentative D call TRBD2 (5 bases). CDR3: CASSVAKLGRADTQYF. The CDR3 region has the DNA TGTGCCAGCAGCGTAGCCAAACTAGGCCGGGCGGATACGCAGTATTTT.